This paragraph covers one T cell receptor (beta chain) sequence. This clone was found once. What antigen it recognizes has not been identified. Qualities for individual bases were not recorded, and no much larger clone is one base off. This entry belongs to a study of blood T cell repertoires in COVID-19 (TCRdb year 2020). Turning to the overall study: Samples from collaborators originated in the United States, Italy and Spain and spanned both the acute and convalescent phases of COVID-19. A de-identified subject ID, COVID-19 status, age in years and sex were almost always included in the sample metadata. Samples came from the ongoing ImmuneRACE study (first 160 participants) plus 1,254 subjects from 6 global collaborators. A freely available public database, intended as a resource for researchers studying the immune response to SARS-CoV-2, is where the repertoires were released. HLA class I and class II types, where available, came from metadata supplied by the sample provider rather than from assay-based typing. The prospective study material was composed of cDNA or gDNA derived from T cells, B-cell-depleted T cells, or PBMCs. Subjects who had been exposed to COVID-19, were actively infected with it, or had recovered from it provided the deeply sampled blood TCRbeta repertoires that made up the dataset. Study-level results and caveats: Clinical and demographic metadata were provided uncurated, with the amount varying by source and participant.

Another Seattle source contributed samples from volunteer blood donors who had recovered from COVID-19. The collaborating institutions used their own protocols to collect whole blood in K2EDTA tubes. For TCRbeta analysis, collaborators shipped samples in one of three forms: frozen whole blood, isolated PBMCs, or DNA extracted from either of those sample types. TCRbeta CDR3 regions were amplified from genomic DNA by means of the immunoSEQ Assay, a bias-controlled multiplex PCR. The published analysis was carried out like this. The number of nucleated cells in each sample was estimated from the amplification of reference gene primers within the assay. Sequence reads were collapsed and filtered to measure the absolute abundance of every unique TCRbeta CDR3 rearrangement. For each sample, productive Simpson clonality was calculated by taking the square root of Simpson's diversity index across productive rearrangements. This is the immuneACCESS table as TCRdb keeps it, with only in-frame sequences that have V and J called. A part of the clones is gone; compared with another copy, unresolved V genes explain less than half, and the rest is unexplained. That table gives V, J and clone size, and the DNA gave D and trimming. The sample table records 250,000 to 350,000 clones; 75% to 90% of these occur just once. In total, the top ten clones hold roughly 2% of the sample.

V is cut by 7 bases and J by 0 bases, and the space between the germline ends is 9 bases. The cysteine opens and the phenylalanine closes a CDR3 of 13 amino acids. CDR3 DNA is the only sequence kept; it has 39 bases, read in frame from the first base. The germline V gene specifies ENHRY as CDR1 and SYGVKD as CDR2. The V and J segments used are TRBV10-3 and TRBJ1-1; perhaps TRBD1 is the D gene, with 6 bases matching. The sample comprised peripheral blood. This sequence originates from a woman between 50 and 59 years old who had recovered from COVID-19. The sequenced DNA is TGTGCCATCAACAGGGTTCTGAACACTGAAGCTTTCTTT. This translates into CAINRVLNTEAFF.